This TCR beta chain was captured by sequencing in a study of beta chain features in type 1 diabetes. The CDR3 sequence is 14 residues long. CDR1 ENHRY and CDR2 SYGVKD come from the germline V gene. Trimming pared 4 bases from V and 7 bases from J, leaving 14 bases between. Sequencing targeted expressed TCRB transcripts, as all isolated RNA had been reverse transcribed. Sequencing of naive, central memory and regulatory T cell samples gave an average of approximately 3.3 million reads. Assay used: immunoSEQ multiplex PCR; TCRdb lists only in-frame clones, some missing. The table records roughly 150,000 clones, over 8.5% of them present only once. A remark on this clone: Its antigen is unknown.

General study points: Any PCR bias toward short templates would affect both groups alike.

The sample consisted of central memory CD4+ T cells from blood. The genes are TRBV10-3 and TRBJ1-3; no definite D call. The TCR was taken from a man aged 18-30 years in good health. CDR3 amino acids: CAISVERARNTIYF. DNA for the CDR3: TGTGCCATCAGTGTAGAACGAGCACGGAACACCATATATTTT.